This T cell receptor (beta chain) was profiled in a study of a mutant IDH1 vaccine in newly diagnosed glioma. Study information: Treatment recipients were about 60% male and about 40% female, and their mean age was around 40 years. Earlier care involved radiotherapy, temozolomide, or both, and the majority received both.

The assay was immunoSEQ multiplex PCR, and TCRdb's table has in-frame clones only and misses some. The sample lists about 120,000 clones, 90% seen once, with 0.6% to 0.7% in the top ten. V lost 0 bases and J lost 3, with 7 bases in between. CDR1 is SGHRS and CDR2 is YFSETQ in the germline V gene. The CDR3 length is 13 residues. Time point described: week 11, during vaccination. Each vaccine dose was 300 ug of mutant IDH1 20-mer peptide, with topical imiquimod. Donors had new IDH1-mutant astrocytomas of WHO grade 3 or 4 (ATRX-lost). General study results and limits: Pseudoprogression showed no apparent link to changes in top peripheral T cell clonotypes.

Regarding this clone: Its antigen is unidentified. The sample carries other DNA sequences with the same CDR3.

The sequenced sample was PBMCs, obtained from a glioma patient whose treatment included an IDH1 peptide vaccine. The sequence was obtained from a woman aged 50 to 60 with glioma. V usage is TRBV5-1 and J usage is TRBJ2-7; D remains unclear. CDR3 DNA: TGCGCCAGCAGCTTGGACCGAGTCTACGAGCAGTACTTC. Protein sequence: CASSLDRVYEQYF.